A few counts support the clone carrying this TCR beta chain. This sample is part of a study of cytomegalovirus exposure and HLA in healthy donors. In the PCR, 60 Vbeta and 13 Jbeta primers were used. Repertoires were generated with immunoSEQ multiplex PCR, while TCRdb's copy carries only in-frame clones and drops some. The table shows tens of thousands of clones, with roughly 77% occurring only once. CDR3 length: 12 residues. The V end was cut by 4 bases, the J end by 16 bases, with 17 bases between. Germline CDR1 reads SNHLY; CDR2 reads FYNNEI. The sample taken for sequencing was PBMCs. V usage is TRBV2 and J usage is TRBJ2-1; D ambiguous. This sequence was found in a woman aged 25-40 years in good health and CMV-seronegative. DNA of the CDR3: TGTGCCAGCAGTGGGCTTGACTGGAGTCAATTCTTC. Amino acids: CASSGLDWSQFF.